The 24 T cell receptor beta chains in this list originate from one sample, sequenced in a study of T cell responses to AZD1222 COVID-19 vaccine. Sequencing was performed with immunoSEQ multiplex PCR; in TCRdb, only in-frame clones are kept and a portion is missing. Here the sample spans 100,000 to 150,000 clones, about 90% being singletons. This material consisted of peripheral blood, taken 28 days after the second AZD1222 dose. These receptors came from an adult who received the AZD1222 COVID-19 vaccine.

This chain joins TRBV9 and TRBJ2-1; 8 nucleotides line up with TRBD1. In germline, CDR1 is SGDLS, CDR2 YYNGEE. CDR3 length: 16 amino acids. V was pared by 4 bases and J by 8 bases, with 14 bases of the junction left unmatched. The CDR3 spells CASSTTSGPGGHEQFF. DNA of the CDR3: TGTGCCAGCAGCACAACCTCGGGGCCAGGGGGCCATGAGCAGTTCTTC.

The chain combines TRBV5-4 with TRBJ1-1; D call uncertain. The V gene lost 4 bases and the J gene lost 3 bases, with 10 bases spanning the gap. The CDR3 covers 13 residues. CDR1 is SGHNT and CDR2 is YYREEE in the germline V gene (reference sequence). The DNA of the CDR3 is TGTGCCAGCAGCATGGGTACCGACACTGAAGCTTTCTTT. It codes for CASSMGTDTEAFF.

This sequence joins TRBV3-1 (or the pseudogene TRBV3-2) and TRBJ1-3; unclear D gene. Germline V gene sequence: CDR1 LGHDT, CDR2 YNNKEL (reference sequence). The CDR3 totals 14 residues. The V gene lost 2 bases and the J gene lost 1 base, with 6 bases spanning the gap. This CDR3 reads CASSQLGSGNTIYF. As DNA, the CDR3 is TGTGCCAGCAGCCAACTGGGGTCTGGAAACACCATATATTTT.

V and J are TRBV6-2 or TRBV6-3 and TRBJ2-5; D unresolved. Per the germline V gene, CDR1 is MNHEY and CDR2 is SVGEGT. The ends were cut back, 6 bases at V and 5 bases at J, with 19 bases in the middle. There are 15 residues in the CDR3. The CDR3 loop reads CASSSRRGRGETQYF. CDR3 DNA: TGTGCCAGCAGCTCAAGAAGAGGCCGTGGGGAGACCCAGTACTTC.

The sample holds one count of this clone. The V call is TRBV6-5, the J call TRBJ1-1; TRBD1 might be the D (6 bases). This CDR3 has 12 amino acids. CDR1 is MNHEY and CDR2 is SVGAGI in the germline V gene. Trimming cost V 6 bases and J 9 bases, with 14 bases left between them. The CDR3 bases are TGTGCCAGCAGCTTGGCAGGGGTCCAAGCTTTCTTT. This codes for CASSLAGVQAFF.

The chain has TRBV29-1 and TRBJ1-1, with D unresolved. The CDR3 extends over 14 amino acids. Germline loops: CDR1 SQVTM, CDR2 ANQGSEA. V gave up 2 bases and J gave up 1 base, with 11 bases separating them. DNA for the CDR3: TGCAGCGTTGAACCCCTTTTGGGGAACACTGAAGCTTTCTTT. Encoded protein: CSVEPLLGNTEAFF.

This chain joins TRBV5-6 and TRBJ1-6; 11 nucleotides agree with TRBD1. Trimming removed 3 bases from V and 9 bases from J; junction bases left unmatched: 2. This CDR3 region has 14 residues. Germline V lookup: CDR1 SGHDT, CDR2 YYEEEE. In DNA form, the CDR3 reads TGTGCCAGCAGCTACGGGACAGGGGGTTCACCCCTCCACTTT. Its protein product is CASSYGTGGSPLHF.

The chain links TRBV28 to TRBJ2-7; 12 bases agree with TRBD2. The CDR3 has 16 residues. CDR1 and CDR2 (germline): MDHEN, SYDVKM. Trimming took 8 bases from V and 4 from J; bases not matched to a gene: 12. The CDR3: CASGSAGLAGMYEQYF. In DNA form, the CDR3 reads TGTGCCAGCGGCTCAGCCGGACTAGCGGGGATGTACGAGCAGTACTTC. Supplemented by reference TRBV28 and TRBJ2-7, the full variable domain reads DVKVTQSSRYLVKRTGEKVFLECVQDMDHENMFWYRQDPGLGLRLIYFSYDVKMKEKGDIPEGYSVSREKKERFSLILESASTNQTSMYLCASGSAGLAGMYEQYFGPGTRLTVT.

The chain couples TRBV7-9 to TRBJ2-1; D is undetermined. V shed 1 base and J shed 6 bases, with 16 bases lying between them. Germline values: CDR1 SEHNR, CDR2 FQNEAQ (reference sequence). The CDR3 totals 16 residues. The chain's CDR3 is CASSLGGSSIGNEQFF. The CDR3 DNA follows: TGTGCCAGCAGCTTAGGAGGTAGTAGTATCGGCAATGAGCAGTTCTTC. The variable domain in full, with the rest retrieved from reference TRBV7-9 and TRBJ2-1, is DTGVSQNPRHKITKRGQNVTFRCDPISEHNRLYWYRQTLGQGPEFLTYFQNEAQLEKSRLLSDRFSAERPKGSFSTLEIQRTEQGDSAMYLCASSLGGSSIGNEQFFGPGTRLTVL.

The rearrangement uses TRBV28 and TRBJ2-3; TRBD1 agrees at 10 bases. V was clipped by 1 base and J by 2 bases; unmatched bases: 24. The germline V gene encodes CDR1 MDHEN and CDR2 SYDVKM. The CDR3 covers 23 residues. The CDR3, as DNA: TGTGCCAGCAGTTTATTCGACCTACGAGACAGGGGGCAACTCGCGGTAAACACAGATACGCAGTATTTT. Translation: CASSLFDLRDRGQLAVNTDTQYF.

V usage is TRBV5-1 and J usage is TRBJ2-7; tentatively, D is TRBD1 (6 bases). CDR3 length equals 14 residues. Between the trimmed V and J ends, which lost 3 bases and 5 bases, there was a span of 15 bases. The germline V gene encodes CDR1 SGHRS and CDR2 YFSETQ. CDR3: CASSWTDRGHEQYF. The CDR3 DNA is TGCGCCAGCAGCTGGACGGACAGAGGCCACGAGCAGTACTTC.

J is TRBJ1-2 and V is TRBV7-2, with a weak D call TRBD1 (5 bases). This CDR3 comprises 14 residues. Deletions cut 5 bases from V and 3 bases from J, with 13 bases between. From germline, CDR1 is SGHTA and CDR2 FQGNSA. Written as DNA, the CDR3 is TGTGCCAGCAGCAGGCCGGGGACCGACTATGGCTACACCTTC. Translated: CASSRPGTDYGYTF.

The genes are TRBV21-1 and TRBJ2-5; the table's D call TRBD1 went unverified against the DNA. TRBV21-1 is listed as a pseudogene. The CDR3 has 16 amino acids. For the CDR3, the DNA is TGTGCCAGCAGCGGTCCAGGACAGGGGATATGGGAGACCCAGTACTTC. Translation gives CASSGPGQGIWETQYF.

The table lists this clone with a count of one. This chain links TRBV19 with TRBJ1-1; D not certain. Trimming removed 6 bases at V and 2 bases at J, with 13 bases between. Germline lookup yields CDR1 LNHDA and CDR2 SQIVND (reference sequence). This CDR3 has 14 amino acids. In nucleotides, the CDR3 is TGTGCCAGTAGCGAAAAAGGACTAAACACTGAAGCTTTCTTT. It yields the protein CASSEKGLNTEAFF.

CDR3 amino acids: CASSYSPSGFSNEQFF. The CDR3 DNA reads as TGTGCCAGCAGTTACTCCCCTAGCGGATTCTCCAATGAGCAGTTCTTC. V usage is TRBV6-5 and J usage is TRBJ2-1, with 7 bases identical to TRBD2. This CDR3 spans 16 amino acids. The V and J ends lost 0 bases and 6 bases, in that order; junction bases with no gene match: 8. Germline V lookup: CDR1 MNHEY, CDR2 SVGAGI.

Here the CDR3 reads CASSLSAGGRTDTQYF. Here the CDR3 DNA reads TGTGCCAGCAGTTTATCAGCGGGGGGTCGCACAGATACGCAGTATTTT. J is TRBJ2-3 and V is TRBV28; 9 bases line up with TRBD2. The germline CDR1 and CDR2 sequences are MDHEN and SYDVKM. J lost 1 base, V lost 1 base, and 3 bases had no gene match. This CDR3 is 16 amino acids long. Full variable domain (rest looked up from reference TRBV28 and TRBJ2-3): DVKVTQSSRYLVKRTGEKVFLECVQDMDHENMFWYRQDPGLGLRLIYFSYDVKMKEKGDIPEGYSVSREKKERFSLILESASTNQTSMYLCASSLSAGGRTDTQYFGPGTRLTVL.

The V call is TRBV18, the J call TRBJ1-1, with D possibly matching TRBD1 (6 bases). Trimming took off 3 bases at V and 1 base at J, with 15 bases between the two ends. Looked up from germline, CDR1 is KGHSH and CDR2 is LQKENI. The CDR3 covers 16 residues. CDR3 amino acids: CASSPTRGSGNTEAFF. The CDR3 region has the DNA TGTGCCAGCTCACCGACCAGGGGCTCTGGGAACACTGAAGCTTTCTTT.

V gene TRBV7-9 combines with J gene TRBJ2-7; D might be TRBD1 (5 bases). V lost 3 bases and J 5 bases, leaving 8 bases between the germline ends. CDR3 size: 12 residues. Germline CDR1 and CDR2: SEHNR and FQNEAQ (reference sequence). The CDR3 DNA reads as TGTGCCAGCAGCTTGCAGGGCCACGAGCAGTACTTC. Translated: CASSLQGHEQYF.

The rearrangement links TRBV6-6 to TRBJ1-1; tentative D call: TRBD1 (5 bases). This CDR3 contains 15 residues. The V gene lost 5 bases and the J gene lost 7 bases, with 20 bases spanning the gap. Germline V CDR1 and CDR2: MNHNY, SVGAGI (reference sequence). The CDR3 protein is CASSDRLRAGGEAFF. CDR3 DNA sequence: TGTGCCAGCAGTGACCGACTTCGTGCTGGGGGTGAAGCTTTCTTT.

The rearrangement links TRBV3-1 (or the pseudogene TRBV3-2) to TRBJ1-2; D possibly corresponds to TRBD1 (5 bases). The CDR3 loop spans 15 amino acids. Germline V lookup: CDR1 LGHDT, CDR2 YNNKEL (reference sequence). Trimming left V 5 bases short and J 6 bases short, with 19 bases between. In DNA, the CDR3 is TGTGCCAGCAGCGAAGGTTGGTCAGGGAGTCATGGCTACACCTTC. Its translation is CASSEGWSGSHGYTF.

The chain uses TRBV5-1 and TRBJ1-1; D not certain. CDR1 and CDR2 (germline): SGHRS, YFSETQ. The V and J ends lost 1 base and 1 base respectively, with 5 bases between them. The CDR3 spans 13 residues. In DNA, the CDR3 is TGCGCCAGCAGCTTGTCAGAGAACACTGAAGCTTTCTTT. Amino acids: CASSLSENTEAFF.

The chain recombines TRBV7-9 with TRBJ1-2; no clear D gene. The germline V gene encodes CDR1 SEHNR and CDR2 FQNEAQ (reference sequence). The CDR3 consists of 14 residues. Trimming took off 3 bases at V and 2 bases at J, with 10 bases between the two ends. The CDR3 reads CASSLEVPNYGYTF. CDR3 DNA sequence: TGTGCCAGCAGCTTGGAGGTCCCCAACTATGGCTACACCTTC.

V usage is TRBV3-1 (or the pseudogene TRBV3-2) and J usage is TRBJ2-3; 7 positions agree with TRBD2. Germline V gene sequence: CDR1 LGHDT, CDR2 YNNKEL (reference sequence). The CDR3 runs 15 residues. After removal of 4 bases from V and 3 bases from J, the junction contained 7 bases not matched to a gene. This CDR3 reads CASSRAGVNTDTQYF. In DNA, the CDR3 is TGTGCCAGCAGCCGGGCGGGAGTAAATACAGATACGCAGTATTTT.

The chain couples TRBV18 to TRBJ2-2; 7 bases fit TRBD1. Germline V gene sequence: CDR1 KGHSH, CDR2 LQKENI. The CDR3 extends over 15 amino acids. V shed 2 bases and J 5 bases; nucleotides not matched to a gene: 5. CDR3 residues: CASSPDRVTTGELFF. The CDR3 DNA follows: TGTGCCAGCTCACCAGACAGGGTAACTACCGGGGAGCTGTTTTTT.